This passage covers 24 T cell receptor beta chains from one sample sequenced in a study of blood T cell repertoires in COVID-19. Repertoires were generated with immunoSEQ multiplex PCR, while TCRdb's copy carries only in-frame clones and drops some. The sample shows about 210,000 clones, approximately 90% of them seen only once. Specimen: peripheral blood. These receptors came from a man aged 35-49 years with acute or convalescent COVID-19.

The chain has TRBV27 and TRBJ1-2; 7 bases are a match to TRBD1. Germline CDR1 reads MNHEY; CDR2 reads SMNVEV (reference sequence). The ends lost 5 bases at V and 4 bases at J; junction bases unmatched: 16. The CDR3 covers 17 residues. CDR3 sequence reads: CASSTSSTGPGGYGYTF. The CDR3 nucleotides read TGTGCCAGCAGTACCTCCTCGACAGGGCCGGGTGGCTATGGCTACACCTTC.

J is TRBJ2-2 and V is TRBV2; 7 bases match TRBD1. Germline trimming cut 7 bases from V and 5 bases from J; bases unmatched to any gene: 7. The CDR3 is made up of 14 amino acids. The V gene's germline CDR1 is SNHLY and CDR2 FYNNEI. CDR3 in DNA: TGTGCCAGCATGGCGACAGGGACGACCGGGGAGCTGTTTTTT. This encodes CASMATGTTGELFF.

This chain connects TRBV25-1 to TRBJ2-3; 9 positions agree with TRBD1. CDR3 length: 16 residues. V gave up 1 base and J gave up 4 bases; unmatched junction bases: 6. Germline V gene data show CDR1 as MGHDK and CDR2 as SYGVNS. CDR3 nucleotides: TGTGCCAGCAGTGAATTCTCGGGACAGGGACCAGATACGCAGTATTTT. This translates into CASSEFSGQGPDTQYF. Looking up the rest from reference TRBV25-1 and TRBJ2-3 gives the full variable domain: EADIYQTPRYLVIGTGKKITLECSQTMGHDKMYWYQQDPGMELHLIHYSYGVNSTEKGDLSSESTVSRIRTEHFPLTLESARPSHTSQYLCASSEFSGQGPDTQYFGPGTRLTVL.

CDR3 region: CASSLVGGPFTDTQYF. The DNA for the CDR3 is TGTGCCAGCAGCTTGGTCGGCGGGCCCTTCACAGATACGCAGTATTTT. V and J are TRBV5-6 and TRBJ2-3; D might be TRBD2 (5 bases). There are 16 residues in the CDR3. CDR1 and CDR2 (germline): SGHDT, YYEEEE. Trimming removed 0 bases from V and 2 bases from J, with 13 bases in between.

The chain recombines TRBV21-1 with TRBJ1-2; TRBD1, the table's D call, was not compared with the DNA. TRBV21-1 is a listed pseudogene. This CDR3 has 16 residues. The DNA for the CDR3 is TGTGCCAGCAGCAAAGGTGGGACAGGTTTTAACTATGGCTACACCTTC. As protein: CASSKGGTGFNYGYTF.

This clone was seen only once. The rearrangement links TRBV19 to TRBJ2-2, with 12 positions matching TRBD2. The CDR3 contains 16 residues. Germline CDR1 is LNHDA and CDR2 is SQIVND (reference sequence). V was clipped by 5 bases and J by 1 base; unmatched bases: 2. CDR3 DNA: TGTGCCAGTAGTGTGGGACTAGCGGGGAACACCGGGGAGCTGTTTTTT. Amino acids: CASSVGLAGNTGELFF.

The chain combines TRBV27 with TRBJ2-5; 7 positions match TRBD1. Per the germline V gene, CDR1 is MNHEY and CDR2 is SMNVEV (reference sequence). V shed 4 bases and J 6 bases; nucleotides not matched to a gene: 8. The CDR3 sequence is 14 residues long. In nucleotides, the CDR3 is TGTGCCAGCAGTTCGACAGGGCCCCCGAAGACCCAGTACTTC. Protein sequence: CASSSTGPPKTQYF.

V gene TRBV5-1 combines with J gene TRBJ2-1; no clear D gene. V lost 1 base, J lost 1 base, and 9 bases lay in between. The CDR3 runs 15 residues. CDR1 and CDR2 from the germline V gene are SGHRS and YFSETQ. CDR3 loop: CASSLRDGSYNEQFF. CDR3 nucleotides: TGCGCCAGCAGCTTGAGAGACGGGTCCTACAATGAGCAGTTCTTC.

V is TRBV2 and J is TRBJ2-1; 8 bases are shared with TRBD2. There are 14 residues in the CDR3. Trimming at V came to 1 base and at J to 6 bases, leaving 2 bases not matched to a gene. Germline V gene lookup returns CDR1 SNHLY and CDR2 FYNNEI. As DNA, the CDR3 is TGTGCCAGCAGTGAAGTTGCGGGAGGCAATGAGCAGTTCTTC. It yields the protein CASSEVAGGNEQFF.

V is TRBV19 and J is TRBJ2-5, with TRBD2 identical over 8 bases. V gave up 5 bases and J gave up 4 bases; unmatched junction bases: 6. CDR3 length: 14 amino acids. Germline V gene lookup returns CDR1 LNHDA and CDR2 SQIVND (reference sequence). CDR3 region: CASSSAGGPETQYF. The CDR3 DNA is TGTGCCAGTAGTTCGGCGGGAGGTCCAGAGACCCAGTACTTC.

This clone was seen more than once but under ten times. The chain is built from TRBV6-2 or TRBV6-3 and TRBJ2-7, with TRBD2 matching 7 bases. The V segment lost 3 bases and the J segment 0 bases; nucleotides outside the gene matches: 5. CDR1 and CDR2 (germline): MNHEY, SVGEGT. The CDR3 has 15 residues. The CDR3, as DNA: TGTGCCAGCAGTTATGGGGAGGGCAGCTCCTACGAGCAGTACTTC. It translates to CASSYGEGSSYEQYF.

CDR3 in amino acids: CASSSGTSRNEQFF. The CDR3, as DNA: TGTGCCAGCAGTTCCGGGACTAGCCGCAATGAGCAGTTCTTC. The chain recombines TRBV7-2 with TRBJ2-1, with 9 bases fitting TRBD2. The CDR3 runs to 14 residues. V shed 6 bases and J 6 bases; nucleotides not matched to a gene: 6. Per germline, CDR1 SGHTA and CDR2 FQGNSA.

The CDR3 loop reads CASKGGTDNQPQHF. The CDR3 nucleotides read TGTGCCAGCAAAGGGGGGACAGACAATCAGCCCCAGCATTTT. The genes are TRBV27 and TRBJ1-5, with 7 nucleotides matching TRBD1. V was pared by 7 bases and J by 3 bases, with 6 bases of the junction left unmatched. This CDR3 has 14 residues. The germline gives CDR1 MNHEY, CDR2 SMNVEV (reference sequence).

This clone came up once. The gene calls are TRBV19 and TRBJ1-1, with TRBD1 matching 8 bases. The CDR3 is 14 residues long. Germline loops: CDR1 LNHDA, CDR2 SQIVND (reference sequence). The V and J ends lost 6 bases and 2 bases, in that order; junction bases with no gene match: 5. The CDR3 DNA is TGTGCCAGTAGATGGGCAGGGGGCAACACTGAAGCTTTCTTT. Amino acids: CASRWAGGNTEAFF.

This clone was detected a few times. V gene TRBV4-2 combines with J gene TRBJ1-1, with 10 bases identical to TRBD1. The length of the CDR3 is 19 residues. Germline trimming cut 0 bases from V and 4 bases from J; bases unmatched to any gene: 14. In germline, CDR1 is LGHNA, CDR2 YNFKEQ. Written as DNA, the CDR3 is TGTGCCAGCAGCCAAGAGCGGGGTATCCGGGACAGGGGCGCCACTGAAGCTTTCTTT. Translation: CASSQERGIRDRGATEAFF.

The chain uses TRBV19 and TRBJ1-5, with 7 nucleotides matching TRBD1. Germline CDR1 reads LNHDA; CDR2 reads SQIVND (reference sequence). V lost 5 bases to trimming and J lost 5 bases; unmatched junction nucleotides: 3. The CDR3 covers 13 residues. The CDR3 spells CASSADRDQPQHF. CDR3 DNA sequence: TGTGCCAGTAGTGCTGACAGGGATCAGCCCCAGCATTTT.

This chain uses TRBV2 with TRBJ1-4, with 9 bases matching TRBD1. From germline, CDR1 is SNHLY and CDR2 FYNNEI. V was pared by 5 bases and J by 3 bases, with 4 bases of the junction left unmatched. The CDR3 spans 15 residues. The CDR3 region is CASSKQGAANEKLFF. CDR3 sequence (DNA): TGTGCCAGCAGTAAACAGGGGGCAGCTAATGAAAAACTGTTTTTT. Full variable domain (outside the CDR3, taken from reference TRBV2 and TRBJ1-4): EPEVTQTPSHQVTQMGQEVILRCVPISNHLYFYWYRQILGQKVEFLVSFYNNEISEKSEIFDDQFSVERPDGSNFTLKIRSTKLEDSAMYFCASSKQGAANEKLFFGSGTQLSVL.

The chain combines TRBV4-3 with TRBJ1-3, with D possibly being TRBD1 (6 bases). CDR1 LGHNA and CDR2 YSLEER come from the germline V gene. The CDR3 consists of 16 residues. V lost 5 bases and J 0 bases, leaving 14 bases between the germline ends. This CDR3 reads CASSAGQRTSGNTIYF. The CDR3 DNA reads as TGCGCCAGCAGCGCAGGACAGAGAACCTCTGGAAACACCATATATTTT.

The V call is TRBV16, the J call TRBJ2-3; D is unresolved. CDR1 is KGHSY, CDR2 FQNENV, per germline. CDR3 length equals 14 residues. Trimming cost V 5 bases and J 3 bases, with 12 bases left between them. CDR3 bases: TGTGCCAGCAGCACCCGACACAAAACAGATACGCAGTATTTT. Encoded protein: CASSTRHKTDTQYF.

The V call is TRBV10-3, the J call TRBJ1-5, with 7 positions matching TRBD1. V lost 5 bases to trimming and J lost 2 bases; unmatched junction nucleotides: 6. Germline V gene data show CDR1 as ENHRY and CDR2 as SYGVKD. This CDR3 comprises 15 residues. The CDR3 DNA reads TGTGCCATCAGTCCCGACAGGGACGGCAATCAGCCCCAGCATTTT. This encodes CAISPDRDGNQPQHF.

Comment on this clone: Mismatch with germline at one junction end may stem from a read error. The V gene is TRBV5-1, the J gene TRBJ1-4, with D possibly matching TRBD1 (5 bases). In germline, CDR1 is SGHRS, CDR2 YFSETQ. The CDR3 spans 14 residues. The CDR3 region has the DNA TGCGCCAGCAGCCCCCGGACAACAAATGAAAAACTGTTTTTT. As protein: CASSPRTTNEKLFF.

The chain uses TRBV6-5 and TRBJ2-3; D remains unclear. The CDR3 runs to 14 residues. Trimming took 2 bases from V and 2 from J, leaving 8 bases between them. Germline CDR1 and CDR2: MNHEY and SVGAGI. The CDR3 protein is CASSYSHFTDTQYF. As DNA, the CDR3 is TGTGCCAGCAGTTACAGCCATTTCACAGATACGCAGTATTTT.

The chain joins TRBV7-9 to TRBJ2-1, with 8 bases lining up with TRBD2. The germline CDR1 and CDR2 sequences are SEHNR and FQNEAQ (reference sequence). The CDR3 contains 14 residues. V dropped 5 bases and J dropped 9; count of bases not matched to a gene: 9. CDR3 in amino acids: CASSLPGLGGEQFF. The CDR3 DNA reads TGTGCCAGCAGCCTCCCGGGACTAGGGGGTGAGCAGTTCTTC.

This chain connects TRBV28 to TRBJ1-5; D ambiguous. The V gene lost 6 bases and the J gene lost 7 bases, with 13 bases spanning the gap. CDR1 is MDHEN, CDR2 SYDVKM, per germline. The CDR3 length is 13 residues. CDR3: CASSPGLLQPQHF. CDR3 bases: TGTGCCAGCAGCCCAGGATTACTCCAGCCCCAGCATTTT.